This T cell receptor beta chain was recovered during a study of shared clonotypes between healthy human individuals. Produced via immunoSEQ multiplex PCR; TCRdb's table is partial and in-frame only. This sample has roughly 1 million clones; roughly 80% occur once, and the top ten carry 1.4%. Study-level results: Limitation of the genetic and exposure-history diversity represented came from the few donors.

The sample holds a few counts of this clone. Antigen: not known. The CDR3 runs to 10 residues. V was clipped by 6 bases and J by 5 bases, with 7 bases between them. Germline CDR1 and CDR2: GTSNPN and SVGIG (reference sequence). The chain joins TRBV30 to TRBJ1-1, with D uncertain. The sequence was obtained from a man in his late teens or twenties in good health. Specimen: memory CD4+ T cells sorted from blood. As for subset: CD45RA-negative fraction. The DNA for the CDR3 is TGTGCCTGCCAAAGGACTGAAGCTTTCTTT. This translates into CACQRTEAFF.